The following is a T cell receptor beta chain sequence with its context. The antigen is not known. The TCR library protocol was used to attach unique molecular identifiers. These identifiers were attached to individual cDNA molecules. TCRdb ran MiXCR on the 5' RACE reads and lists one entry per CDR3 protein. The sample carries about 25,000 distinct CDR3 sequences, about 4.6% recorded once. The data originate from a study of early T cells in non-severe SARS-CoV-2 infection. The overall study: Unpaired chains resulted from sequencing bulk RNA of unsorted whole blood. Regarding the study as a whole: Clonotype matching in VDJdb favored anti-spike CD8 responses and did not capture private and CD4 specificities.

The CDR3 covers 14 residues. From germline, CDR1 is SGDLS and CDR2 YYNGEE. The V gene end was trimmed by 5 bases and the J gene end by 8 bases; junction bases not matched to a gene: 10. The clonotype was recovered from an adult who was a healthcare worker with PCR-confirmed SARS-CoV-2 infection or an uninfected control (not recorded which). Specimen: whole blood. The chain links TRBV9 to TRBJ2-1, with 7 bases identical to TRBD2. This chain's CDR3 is CASSPSGINHEQFF. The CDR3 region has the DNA TGTGCCAGCAGTCCAAGCGGGATAAACCATGAGCAGTTCTTC.